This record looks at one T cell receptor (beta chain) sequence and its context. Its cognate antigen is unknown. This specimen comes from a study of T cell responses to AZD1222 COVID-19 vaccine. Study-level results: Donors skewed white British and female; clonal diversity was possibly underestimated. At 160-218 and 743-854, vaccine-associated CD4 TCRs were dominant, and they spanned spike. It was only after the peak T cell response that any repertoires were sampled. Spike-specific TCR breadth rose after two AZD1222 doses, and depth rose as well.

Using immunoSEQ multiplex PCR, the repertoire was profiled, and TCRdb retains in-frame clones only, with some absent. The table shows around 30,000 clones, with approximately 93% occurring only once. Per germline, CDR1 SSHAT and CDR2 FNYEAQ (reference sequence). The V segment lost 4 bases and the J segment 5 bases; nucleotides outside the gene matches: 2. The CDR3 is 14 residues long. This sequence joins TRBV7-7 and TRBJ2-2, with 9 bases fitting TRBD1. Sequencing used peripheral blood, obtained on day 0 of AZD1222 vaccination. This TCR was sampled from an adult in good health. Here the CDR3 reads CASSSQGATGELFF. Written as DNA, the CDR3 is TGTGCCAGCAGCTCACAGGGGGCAACCGGGGAGCTGTTTTTT.